This T cell receptor beta chain was retrieved from a study of PD-1 blockade in mismatch repair-deficient tumors. Study-level points and caveats: After pembrolizumab, tumor-resident clones rose rapidly, then generally contracted before radiologic responses.

As for this clone: Its antigen is not known.

V trimming: 3 bases; J trimming: 2 bases; junction bases outside the gene matches: 5. CDR1 and CDR2 from the germline V gene are SGHTA and FQGNSA. This CDR3 spans 15 amino acids. A few pembrolizumab responders had their TCRs sequenced. Libraries were prepared by immunoSEQ multiplex PCR; TCRdb keeps only in-frame clonotypes and omits some of them. Among about 60,000 clones, about 91% were seen once, and the ten largest hold about 14%. Here the sequenced sample was peripheral blood, taken 52 weeks after starting pembrolizumab. This chain uses TRBV7-2 with TRBJ2-7; 9 bases are a match to TRBD1. This clonotype originated in an adult with mismatch repair-deficient cancer. CDR3 nucleotide sequence: TGTGCCAGCAGCTTTCCGGGACAGGGTACCTACGAGCAGTACTTC. This codes for CASSFPGQGTYEQYF.